One and the same sample provided the 10 T cell receptor beta chains below, sequenced in a study of blood T cell repertoires in COVID-19. The repertoire was sequenced with immunoSEQ multiplex PCR; TCRdb's copy has only in-frame clones and lacks some. The sample holds 250,000 to 300,000 clones; about 89% are singletons and the top ten take about 1.6%. The source material was peripheral blood. These receptors came from a woman in her 40s who had recovered from COVID-19.

The gene calls are TRBV27 and TRBJ2-1, with TRBD2 identical over 9 bases. The germline CDR1 and CDR2 sequences are MNHEY and SMNVEV (reference sequence). V dropped 8 bases and J dropped 10; count of bases not matched to a gene: 9. The CDR3 has 13 residues. The CDR3 here is CASFWRGGGEQFF. For the CDR3, the DNA is TGTGCCAGCTTTTGGCGGGGGGGCGGGGAGCAGTTCTTC.

The chain is built from TRBV6-2 or TRBV6-3 and TRBJ2-1, with D perhaps TRBD1 (5 bases). The V end lost 5 bases, the J end lost 4 bases, and 6 bases lay between the germline ends. The CDR3 is made up of 12 amino acids. Per the germline V gene, CDR1 is MNHEY and CDR2 is SVGEGT. In DNA form, the CDR3 reads TGTGCCAGCAGTCACAGGTACAATGAGCAGTTCTTC. Protein: CASSHRYNEQFF.

This chain links TRBV11-2 with TRBJ2-1, with a weak D call TRBD2 (5 bases). Germline V gene sequence: CDR1 SGHAT, CDR2 FQNNGV. Trimming left V 6 bases short and J 3 bases short, with 9 bases between. This CDR3 spans 13 amino acids. The CDR3, as DNA: TGTGCCAGCAGTACGGGGTACTACAATGAGCAGTTCTTC. This encodes CASSTGYYNEQFF.

This clone has a handful of counts. This rearrangement joins TRBV30 to TRBJ1-2; 7 positions match TRBD1. With 3 bases clipped from V and 3 bases from J, the junction kept 4 bases outside the gene matches. CDR1 and CDR2 from the germline V gene are GTSNPN and SVGIG (reference sequence). This CDR3 region has 13 residues. The CDR3 nucleotides are TGTGCCTGGAGCGCAGACAGGGACTATGGCTACACCTTC. It codes for CAWSADRDYGYTF. Full variable domain (outside the CDR3, taken from reference TRBV30 and TRBJ1-2): SQTIHQWPATLVQPVGSPLSLECTVEGTSNPNLYWYRQAAGRGLQLLFYSVGIGQISSEVPQNLSASRPQDRQFILSSKKLLLSDSGFYLCAWSADRDYGYTFGSGTRLTVV.

The chain couples TRBV10-3 to TRBJ1-2, with D maybe TRBD1 (5 bases). There are 13 residues in the CDR3. The germline V gene has CDR1 ENHRY and CDR2 SYGVKD. V was pared by 7 bases and J by 3 bases, with 12 bases between. The CDR3 DNA reads TGTGCCATCACTTACAGGCAGGACTATGGCTACACCTTC. It encodes CAITYRQDYGYTF.

The chain is built from TRBV27 and TRBJ2-3; D uncertain. The CDR3 length is 13 residues. Germline lookup yields CDR1 MNHEY and CDR2 SMNVEV (reference sequence). Trimming removed 0 bases from V and 4 bases from J, with 5 bases in between. The CDR3 nucleotides are TGTGCCAGCAGTTTATCGAGAGCAGATACGCAGTATTTT. This encodes CASSLSRADTQYF.

J is TRBJ1-2 and V is TRBV18; a weak D match, TRBD1 (5 bases). Germline lookup yields CDR1 KGHSH and CDR2 LQKENI. The germline V and J ends were trimmed by 3 bases and 8 bases, with 19 bases remaining between them. This CDR3 is built from 15 residues. The CDR3 DNA reads TGTGCCAGCTCACCGCTCGGGGGGGACCTGTGGGGCTACACCTTC. Amino acids: CASSPLGGDLWGYTF.

This sequence joins TRBV2 and TRBJ1-1, with 8 bases lining up with TRBD1. V lost 2 bases, J lost 4 bases, and 3 bases stayed unmatched. Germline-derived CDR1 and CDR2 are SNHLY and FYNNEI. This CDR3 region has 14 residues. The CDR3 sequence is CASSEPTGGTEAFF. The CDR3 bases are TGTGCCAGCAGTGAACCCACAGGGGGCACTGAAGCTTTCTTT.

The chain combines TRBV7-9 with TRBJ1-6; D perhaps matches TRBD1 (5 bases). V gave up 5 bases and J gave up 10 bases, with 18 bases separating them. The CDR3 covers 15 residues. Germline lookup yields CDR1 SEHNR and CDR2 FQNEAQ (reference sequence). CDR3 protein: CASSLWSGGDSPLHF. In DNA form, the CDR3 reads TGTGCCAGCAGCCTATGGTCGGGCGGGGACTCACCCCTCCACTTT.

The rearrangement joins TRBV11-2 to TRBJ1-6; D ambiguous. The germline V and J ends were trimmed by 7 bases and 6 bases, with 13 bases remaining between them. The CDR3 runs 14 residues. In germline, CDR1 is SGHAT, CDR2 FQNNGV. The CDR3 loop is CASTQAGTNSPLHF. The CDR3, as DNA: TGTGCCAGCACTCAGGCGGGAACTAATTCACCCCTCCACTTT.